This record covers a single TCR beta chain. Its specificity is not known. Random hexamers served to reverse transcribe about 0.5 to 1 ug RNA. TCRdb processed the immunoSEQ multiplex PCR reads anew with MiXCR; each CDR3 protein has one entry. In the table there are roughly 80,000 distinct CDR3 sequences, roughly 95% of which are singletons. This specimen belongs to a study of CD8 T cells in Susac syndrome. Study-level points and caveats: CD8+ clonal expansion in Susac was maximal in TEMRA cells and in active patients.

The CDR3 spans 11 residues. The germline V gene encodes CDR1 MNHEY and CDR2 SMNVEV (reference sequence). Trimming took 8 bases from V and 5 from J; bases not matched to a gene: 3. V and J are TRBV27 and TRBJ2-7; 7 bases fit TRBD1. The clonotype was recovered from a human donor with Susac syndrome. Sequences were obtained from CD8+ T cells from PBMCs. CDR3 DNA sequence: TGTGCCAGCGTTAGGGGGCACGAGCAGTACTTC. Residues: CASVRGHEQYF.